This TCR beta chain was profiled in a study of tumor and adjacent non-tumor tissue in lung cancer. About the study: The cohort had around twelve adenocarcinoma, 2 squamous cell and 1 small cell patients. Aged about 31 to 80 years, patients included fewer than 11 men and roughly 5 women with stage I to III disease. Study results and caveats: Normal lung showed higher cumulative top 100 clone frequency than tumor. TCR diversity was significantly greater in tumor than normal lung tissue.

As regards this clonotype: Its specificity is not known.

V was cut by 4 bases and J by 2 bases, with 11 bases left in between. The CDR3 runs to 14 residues. Germline values: CDR1 MGHRA, CDR2 YSYEKL. A modified ARM-PCR protocol with three rounds of nested PCR amplified TCRbeta. Via MiXCR, TCRdb re-called the multiplex PCR reads, giving one row per CDR3 protein. The data show under 150,000 distinct CDR3 sequences, approximately 66% seen once. The template was RNA from unsorted bulk tissue. This TCR came from a man aged 55 to 70 with small cell lung cancer. The rearrangement joins TRBV4-1 to TRBJ1-1, with a possible D match to TRBD1 (6 bases). The sample consisted of lung tumor tissue. The CDR3 region is CASSLQGHNTEAFF. The CDR3 nucleotides read TGCGCCAGCAGCCTTCAGGGGCATAACACTGAAGCTTTCTTT.